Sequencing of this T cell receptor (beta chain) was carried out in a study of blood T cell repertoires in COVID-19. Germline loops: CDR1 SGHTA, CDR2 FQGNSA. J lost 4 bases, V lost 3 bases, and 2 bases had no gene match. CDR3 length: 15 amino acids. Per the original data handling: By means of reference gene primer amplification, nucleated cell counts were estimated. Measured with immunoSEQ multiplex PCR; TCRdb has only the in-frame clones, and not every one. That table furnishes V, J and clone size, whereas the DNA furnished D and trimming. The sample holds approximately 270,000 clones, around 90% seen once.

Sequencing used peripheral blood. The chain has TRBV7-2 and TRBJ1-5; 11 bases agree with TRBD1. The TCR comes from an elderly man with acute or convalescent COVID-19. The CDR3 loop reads CASSLGQGENQPQHF. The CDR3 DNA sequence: TGTGCCAGCAGCTTGGGACAGGGGGAGAATCAGCCCCAGCATTTT. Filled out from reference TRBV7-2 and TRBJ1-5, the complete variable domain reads GAGVSQSPSNKVTEKGKDVELRCDPISGHTALYWYRQSLGQGLEFLIYFQGNSAPDKSGLPSDRFSAERTGGSVSTLTIQRTQQEDSAVYLCASSLGQGENQPQHFGDGTRLSIL.